This T cell receptor beta chain was sequenced during a study of cytomegalovirus exposure and HLA in healthy donors. Study-level findings and limits: Data from an earlier analysis indicated that most TCR beta V segments were productive either about 90% or about 30% of the time. Immune exposure was documented only through CMV serostatus. The authors enumerated under 200 TCR beta chains as linked to cytomegalovirus. Association of a missense DCLRE1C variant with TCR beta V- and J-gene trimming was reported in a later analysis.

Germline V gene lookup returns CDR1 SGHRS and CDR2 YFSETQ. This CDR3 contains 15 residues. The V end lost 4 bases, the J end lost 3 bases, and 16 bases lay between the germline ends. Vbeta (60) and Jbeta (13) primers were used in the PCR. Sequencing used immunoSEQ multiplex PCR; TCRdb keeps in-frame clones, though not all of them. The table lists 100,000 to 150,000 clones, over 70% of them singletons, with approximately 4% in the top ten. Of note for this clone: Its antigen remains unknown.

The sequence was collected from a man aged 18 to 29 in good health and CMV-seropositive. Sequencing was performed on PBMCs. V and J are TRBV5-1 and TRBJ2-5; D possibly corresponds to TRBD1 (6 bases). CDR3 nucleotide sequence: TGCGCCAGCAGCGCGCAGCTAGGGGGAAAAGAGACCCAGTACTTC. This codes for CASSAQLGGKETQYF.